This T cell receptor (beta chain) was identified during a study of Graves' ophthalmopathy and Graves' hyperthyroidism. The CDR3 is 18 residues long. Losses at the gene ends were 5 bases for V and 0 bases for J; bases not matched to a gene: 10. Germline V gives CDR1 MDHEN, CDR2 SYDVKM. The study amplified TCR beta CDR3 regions using RNA transcripts. Amplification began with first-round RT-PCR using HTBI primers, then second-round multiplex PCR was performed. Each CDR3 protein gets one entry after TCRdb re-called the multiplex PCR reads with MiXCR. The sample lists 400,000 to 500,000 distinct CDR3 sequences; roughly 21% were seen once. The table lists this clonotype with many counts.

The receptor comes from a woman under 30 with stable Graves' hyperthyroidism. Sequenced sample: peripheral blood. The genes are TRBV28 and TRBJ2-6; TRBD1 matches 7 bases. The chain's CDR3 is CASSLRDRLSSGANVLTF. As DNA, the CDR3 is TGTGCCAGCAGTCTCCGGGACAGACTGAGCTCTGGGGCCAACGTCCTGACTTTC.